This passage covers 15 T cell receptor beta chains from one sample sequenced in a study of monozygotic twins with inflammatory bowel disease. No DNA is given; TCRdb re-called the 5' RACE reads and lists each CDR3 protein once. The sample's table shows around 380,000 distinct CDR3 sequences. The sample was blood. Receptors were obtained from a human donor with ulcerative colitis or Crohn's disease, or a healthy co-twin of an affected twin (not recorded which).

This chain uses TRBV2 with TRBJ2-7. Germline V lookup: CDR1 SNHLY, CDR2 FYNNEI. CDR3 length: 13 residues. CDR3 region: CASTPVDLYEQYF.

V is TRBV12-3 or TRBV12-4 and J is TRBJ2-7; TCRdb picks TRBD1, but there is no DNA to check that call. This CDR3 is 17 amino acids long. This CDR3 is CASSLAPTQGSTYEQYF.

The CDR3 sequence: CASSQDRTGPNYGYTF. The chain combines TRBV4-3 with TRBJ1-2; TCRdb lists TRBD1, though no DNA is available to test this call. The CDR3 spans 16 residues. CDR1 and CDR2 (germline): LGHNA, YSLEER.

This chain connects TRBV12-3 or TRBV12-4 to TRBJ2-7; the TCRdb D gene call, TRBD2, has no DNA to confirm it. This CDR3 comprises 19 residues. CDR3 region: CASSHSSSHFRDSSYEQYF.

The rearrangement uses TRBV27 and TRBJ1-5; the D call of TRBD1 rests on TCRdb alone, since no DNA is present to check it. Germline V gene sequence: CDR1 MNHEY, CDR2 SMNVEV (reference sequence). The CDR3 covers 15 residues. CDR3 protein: CASSLTGTVNQPQHF.

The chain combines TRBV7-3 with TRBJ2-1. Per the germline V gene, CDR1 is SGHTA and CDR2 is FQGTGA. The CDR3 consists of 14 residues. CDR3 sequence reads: CASSLDNPYNEQFF.

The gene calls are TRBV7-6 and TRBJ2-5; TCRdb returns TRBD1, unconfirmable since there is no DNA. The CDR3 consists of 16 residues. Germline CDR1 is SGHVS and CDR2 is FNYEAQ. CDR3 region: CASSLAGRGLRETQYF. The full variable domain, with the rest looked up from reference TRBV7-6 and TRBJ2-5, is GAGVSQSPRYKVTKRGQDVALRCDPISGHVSLYWYRQALGQGPEFLTYFNYEAQQDKSGLPNDRFSAERPEGSISTLTIQRTEQRDSAMYRCASSLAGRGLRETQYFGPGTRLLVL.

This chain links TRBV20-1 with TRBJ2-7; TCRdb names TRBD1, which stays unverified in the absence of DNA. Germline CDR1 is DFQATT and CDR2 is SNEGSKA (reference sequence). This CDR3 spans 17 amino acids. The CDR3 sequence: CSAPTRTEGAITYEQYF.

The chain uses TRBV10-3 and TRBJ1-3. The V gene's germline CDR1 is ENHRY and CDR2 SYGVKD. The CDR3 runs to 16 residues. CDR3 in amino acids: CAISERRVLSGNTIYF.

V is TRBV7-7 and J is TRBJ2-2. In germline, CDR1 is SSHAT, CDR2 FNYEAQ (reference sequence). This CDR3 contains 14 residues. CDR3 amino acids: CASSLGLNTGELFF.

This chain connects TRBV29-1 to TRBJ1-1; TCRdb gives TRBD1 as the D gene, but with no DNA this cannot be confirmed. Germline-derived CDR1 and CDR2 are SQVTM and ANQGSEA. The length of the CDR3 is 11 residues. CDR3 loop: CGTGENTEAFF.

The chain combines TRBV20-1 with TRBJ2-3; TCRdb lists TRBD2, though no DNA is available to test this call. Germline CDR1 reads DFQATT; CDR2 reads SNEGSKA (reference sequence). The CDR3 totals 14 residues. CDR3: CSAQLAGHTDTQYF.

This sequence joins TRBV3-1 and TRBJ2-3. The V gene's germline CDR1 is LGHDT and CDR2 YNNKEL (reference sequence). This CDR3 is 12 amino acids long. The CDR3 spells CASGDDIDTQYF.

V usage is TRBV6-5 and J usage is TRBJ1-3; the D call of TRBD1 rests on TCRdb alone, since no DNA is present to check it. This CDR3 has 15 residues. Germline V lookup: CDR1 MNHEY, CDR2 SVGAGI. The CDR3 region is CASSYDPGRGNTIYF.

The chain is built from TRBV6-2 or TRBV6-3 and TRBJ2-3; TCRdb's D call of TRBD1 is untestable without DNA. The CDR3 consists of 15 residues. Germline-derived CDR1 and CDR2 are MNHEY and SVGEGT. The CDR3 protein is CASSYRDRDADTQYF.